This T cell receptor beta chain was captured in a study of blood T cell repertoires in COVID-19. Study details: Spain, Italy and the United States supplied samples that represented acute and convalescent COVID-19. The analysed material was cDNA or gDNA that came from T cells, B-cell-depleted T cells, or PBMCs.

V was trimmed by 7 bases and J by 3 bases, leaving 16 bases between them. This CDR3 has 15 amino acids. Per germline, CDR1 PRHDT and CDR2 FYEKMQ (reference sequence). Assay: immunoSEQ multiplex PCR; the TCRdb copy retains only in-frame clones and omits some. Of about 150,000 clones in the sample, 75% to 90% were seen once. Sequencing was done on a sample of peripheral blood. This chain joins TRBV13 and TRBJ2-1; tentative D call: TRBD1 (6 bases). The origin of this receptor is a man aged 55 to 70 with acute or convalescent COVID-19. The CDR3, as DNA: TGTGCCAGCAACAAAAGGACAGCCAACTACAATGAGCAGTTCTTC. Protein product: CASNKRTANYNEQFF.